These T cell receptor beta chains were read from a single sample in a study of blood T cells in healthy people across ages. Via MiXCR, TCRdb re-called the 5' RACE reads, giving one row per CDR3 protein. This table holds hundreds of thousands of distinct CDR3 sequences, more than 40% found once. Sequencing was done on a sample of blood. These TCRs come from a woman aged 60-75 years in good health. Both conserved end residues are part of each CDR3.

>TRBV20-1|TRBJ2-1
CSAPLGNEQFF
>TRBV20-1|TRBJ2-5
CSAVNSETQYF
>TRBV7-6|TRBJ2-7
CASSFGDEAYEQYF
>TRBV27|TRBJ2-7
CASSLSLGDRVYEQYF
>TRBV20-1|TRBJ1-4
CSARDRGGEKLFF
>TRBV10-3|TRBJ1-1
CAISLLGTEAFF
>TRBV7-9|TRBJ2-5
CASSTDRSNDAQYF
>TRBV10-3|TRBJ1-4
CAISENRGTNEKLFF
>TRBV15|TRBJ2-5
CATSRDLAGLSEQYF
>TRBV6-2/TRBV6-3|TRBJ2-1
CASYEGRYEQFF
>TRBV4-2|TRBJ2-1
CASSQGGSGGYNEQFF
>TRBV2|TRBJ2-7
CASRERGQGYEQYF
>TRBV5-1|TRBJ2-1
CASSLNAGEGVGEQFF
>TRBV15|TRBJ2-4
CATSRDEGVAKNIQYF
>TRBV6-4|TRBJ2-1
CASSDGRDDNEQFF
>TRBV5-1|TRBJ2-5
CASSPRAVEYETQYF
>TRBV7-3|TRBJ2-2
CASSLQAGGFGGELFF
>TRBV20-1|TRBJ2-7
CSARPQSSYEQYF
>TRBV29-1|TRBJ2-5
CSVEPNSGERYF
>TRBV29-1|TRBJ1-1
CSVYWTGGPSEAFF
>TRBV12-3/TRBV12-4|TRBJ2-1
CASSSSYSGRAGYEQFF
>TRBV6-2/TRBV6-3|TRBJ2-7
CASSYSRVLSSYEQYF
>TRBV5-1|TRBJ1-2
CASSLDSGVYYGYTF
>TRBV10-3|TRBJ2-3
CAISESADQDTQYF
>TRBV10-3|TRBJ2-1
CAIVQGLADEQFF
>TRBV28|TRBJ1-4
CASSIRGLREKLFF
>TRBV11-3|TRBJ2-1
CASSPSGRTYNEQFF
>TRBV4-3|TRBJ2-7
CASSQESRTGDYEQYF
>TRBV29-1|TRBJ1-2
CSVADRGAGGAYGYTF
>TRBV15|TRBJ2-6
CATSAGRSSGANVLTF
>TRBV5-1|TRBJ2-1
CASSSAGQGSYNEQFF
>TRBV29-1|TRBJ2-1
CSGRLANYNEQFF
>TRBV15|TRBJ2-5
CATSRVAQNQETQYF
>TRBV6-5|TRBJ2-7
CASGGPLYEQYF
>TRBV6-6|TRBJ1-1
CTSSSITYSEAFF
>TRBV13|TRBJ1-1
CASSPPGTLNTEAFF
>TRBV7-2|TRBJ2-3
CASQLGVGTDTQYF
>TRBV7-2|TRBJ2-7
CASSRGLAYF
>TRBV11-2|TRBJ2-7
CASSLEAGGYEQYF
>TRBV6-5|TRBJ2-1
CASRLTSGMGDEQFF
>TRBV7-2|TRBJ2-5
CASITLGGAGETQYF
>TRBV4-2|TRBJ1-4
CASSQATAGLFF
>TRBV6-2/TRBV6-3|TRBJ2-2
CASNARDRVMWRTGELFF
>TRBV24-1|TRBJ1-4
CATSDSGQGNEKLFF
>TRBV29-1|TRBJ2-7
CSVADRGGTDYEQYF
>TRBV7-2|TRBJ1-1
CASSPRRQGGRNTEAFF
>TRBV4-1|TRBJ2-1
CASSHGLAGYNEQFF
>TRBV11-3|TRBJ2-7
CASSKRSSYEQYF
>TRBV11-2|TRBJ2-3
CASSLVGDGHTDTQYF
>TRBV7-3|TRBJ2-6
CASSLGAATSGADVLTF
>TRBV4-2|TRBJ2-2
CASSQAPIGSGELFF
>TRBV11-3|TRBJ2-5
CASSTEGETQYF